The text below deals with one TCR beta chain. This entry is derived from a study of T cell responses to AZD1222 COVID-19 vaccine. Between the trimmed V and J ends, which lost 0 bases and 6 bases, there was a span of 14 bases. The CDR3 contains 15 residues. Germline V gives CDR1 MGHRA, CDR2 YSYEKL. TCRdb keeps only in-frame clones here, not all; method: immunoSEQ multiplex PCR. In the table there are about 80,000 clones, 80% to 95% of which are singletons. Combined were second doses at about 4 or about 12 weeks. This TCR derives from an adult who received the AZD1222 COVID-19 vaccine. V gene TRBV4-1 combines with J gene TRBJ1-2; D ambiguous. The material sequenced was peripheral blood, taken 28 days after the second AZD1222 dose. The CDR3, as DNA: TGCGCCAGCAGCCAAGAAGAGGCGCGAGGGAATGGCTACACCTTC. Translating it yields CASSQEEARGNGYTF.